The 3 T cell receptor beta chains below all came from one sample that was sequenced in a study of blood T cells in healthy people across ages. PCR was performed a second time for about 7 to 11 cycles using a sample-barcoded 5' primer and a J-beta primer mix. A single record per CDR3 protein comes from TCRdb applying MiXCR to the 5' RACE reads. The table records 1.5 million to 2 million distinct CDR3 sequences, roughly 52% of them present only once. The sequenced sample was blood. The receptors come from a woman aged 40 to 50 in good health.

The V and J genes are TRBV5-1 and TRBJ1-4; D unclear. The V end was cut by 0 bases, the J end by 0 bases, with 6 bases between. The CDR3 totals 15 residues. The V gene's germline CDR1 is SGHRS and CDR2 YFSETQ. CDR3 DNA: TGCGCCAGCAGCTTGGGACCTTCAACTAATGAAAAACTGTTTTTT. As protein: CASSLGPSTNEKLFF.

This clonotype was found a few times. The chain joins TRBV20-1 to TRBJ2-5; D is unclear. The CDR3 totals 14 residues. Germline V lookup: CDR1 DFQATT, CDR2 SNEGSKA (reference sequence). Deletions cut 5 bases from V and 2 bases from J, with 15 bases between. The CDR3, as DNA: TGCAGTGCTCAACCGGCAGGAGTACAAGAGACCCAGTACTTC. It specifies CSAQPAGVQETQYF.

This clonotype was counted a few times. The chain uses TRBV4-2 and TRBJ2-5; D is ambiguous. The CDR3 spans 14 residues. Trimming pared 3 bases from V and 4 bases from J, leaving 12 bases between. Germline CDR1 reads LGHNA; CDR2 reads YNFKEQ. The CDR3 reads CASSQSHYLETQYF. CDR3 sequence (DNA): TGTGCCAGCAGCCAGAGCCACTACTTAGAGACCCAGTACTTC.